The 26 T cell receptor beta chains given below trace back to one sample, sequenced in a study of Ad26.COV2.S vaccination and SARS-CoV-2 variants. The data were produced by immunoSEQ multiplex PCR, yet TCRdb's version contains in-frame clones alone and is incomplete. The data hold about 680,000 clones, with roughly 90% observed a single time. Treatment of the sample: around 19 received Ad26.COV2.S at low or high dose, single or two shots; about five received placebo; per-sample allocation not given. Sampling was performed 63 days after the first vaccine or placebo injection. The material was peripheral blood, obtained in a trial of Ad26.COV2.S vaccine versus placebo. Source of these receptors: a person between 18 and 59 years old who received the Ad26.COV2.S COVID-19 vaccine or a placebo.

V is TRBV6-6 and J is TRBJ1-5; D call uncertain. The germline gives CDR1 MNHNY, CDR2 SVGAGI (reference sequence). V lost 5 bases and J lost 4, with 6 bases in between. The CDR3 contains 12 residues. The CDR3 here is CASSPQNQPQHF. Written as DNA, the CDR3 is TGTGCCAGCAGTCCCCAGAATCAGCCCCAGCATTTT.

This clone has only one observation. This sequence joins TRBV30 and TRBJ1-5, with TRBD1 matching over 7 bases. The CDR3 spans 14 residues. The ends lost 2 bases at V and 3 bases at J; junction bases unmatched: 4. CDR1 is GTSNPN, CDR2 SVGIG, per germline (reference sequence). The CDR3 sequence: CAWSRGLNNQPQHF. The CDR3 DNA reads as TGTGCCTGGAGTAGGGGGCTGAACAATCAGCCCCAGCATTTT.

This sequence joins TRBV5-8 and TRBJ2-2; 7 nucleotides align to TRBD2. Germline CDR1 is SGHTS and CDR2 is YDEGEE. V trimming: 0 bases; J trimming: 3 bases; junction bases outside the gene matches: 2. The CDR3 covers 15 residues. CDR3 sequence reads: CASSLGLADTGELFF. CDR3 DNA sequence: TGTGCCAGCAGCTTGGGTCTAGCGGACACCGGGGAGCTGTTTTTT.

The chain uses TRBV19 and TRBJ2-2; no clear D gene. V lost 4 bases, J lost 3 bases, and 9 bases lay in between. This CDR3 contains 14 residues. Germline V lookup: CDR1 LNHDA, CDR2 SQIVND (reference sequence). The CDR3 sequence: CASSNPGHTGELFF. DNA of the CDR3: TGTGCCAGTAGTAACCCAGGACACACCGGGGAGCTGTTTTTT.

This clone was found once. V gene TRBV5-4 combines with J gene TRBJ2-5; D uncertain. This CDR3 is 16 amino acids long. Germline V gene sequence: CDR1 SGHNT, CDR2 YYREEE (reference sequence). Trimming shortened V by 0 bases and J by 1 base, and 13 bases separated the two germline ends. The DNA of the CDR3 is TGTGCCAGCAGCTTGGTTCATACGATCGGCCAAGAGACCCAGTACTTC. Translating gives CASSLVHTIGQETQYF.

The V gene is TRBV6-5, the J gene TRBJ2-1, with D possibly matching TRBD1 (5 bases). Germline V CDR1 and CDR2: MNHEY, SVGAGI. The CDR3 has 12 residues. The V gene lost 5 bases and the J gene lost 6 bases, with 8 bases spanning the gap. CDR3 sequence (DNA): TGTGCCAGCAGTCAGGGTATCAATGAGCAGTTCTTC. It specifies CASSQGINEQFF.

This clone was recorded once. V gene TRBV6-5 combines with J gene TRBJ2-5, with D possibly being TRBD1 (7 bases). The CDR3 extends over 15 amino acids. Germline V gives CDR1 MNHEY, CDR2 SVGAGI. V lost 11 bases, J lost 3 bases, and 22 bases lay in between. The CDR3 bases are TGTGCCTCCCTCGACAGGGAGGAGGGGAAAGAGACCCAGTACTTC. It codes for CASLDREEGKETQYF.

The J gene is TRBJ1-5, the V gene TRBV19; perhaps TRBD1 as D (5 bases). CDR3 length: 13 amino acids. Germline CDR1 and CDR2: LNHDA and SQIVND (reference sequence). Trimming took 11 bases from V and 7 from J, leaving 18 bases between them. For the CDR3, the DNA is TGTGCCGTAGGGACGGGGATTTGGCAGCCCCAGCATTTT. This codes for CAVGTGIWQPQHF.

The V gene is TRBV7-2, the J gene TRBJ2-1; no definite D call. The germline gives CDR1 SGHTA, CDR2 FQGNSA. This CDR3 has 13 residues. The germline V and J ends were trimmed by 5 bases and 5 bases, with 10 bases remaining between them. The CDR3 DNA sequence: TGTGCCAGCAGCCAGGATCCTCACAATGAGCAGTTCTTC. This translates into CASSQDPHNEQFF.

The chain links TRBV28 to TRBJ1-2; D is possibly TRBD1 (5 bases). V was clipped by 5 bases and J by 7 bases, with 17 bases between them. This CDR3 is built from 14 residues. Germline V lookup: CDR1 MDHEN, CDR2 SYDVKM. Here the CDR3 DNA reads TGTGCCAGCAGTCTCCCGCTCCGACAGTCTGGCTACACCTTC. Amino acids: CASSLPLRQSGYTF.

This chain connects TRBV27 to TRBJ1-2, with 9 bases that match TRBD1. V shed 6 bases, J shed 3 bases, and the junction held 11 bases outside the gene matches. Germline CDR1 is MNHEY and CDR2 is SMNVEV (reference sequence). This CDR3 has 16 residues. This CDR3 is CASSPSAGTGYYGYTF. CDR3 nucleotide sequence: TGTGCCAGCAGCCCATCCGCCGGGACAGGGTACTATGGCTACACCTTC.

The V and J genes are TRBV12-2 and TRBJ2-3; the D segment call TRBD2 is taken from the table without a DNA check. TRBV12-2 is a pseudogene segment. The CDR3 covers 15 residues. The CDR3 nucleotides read TGTGCAAGTCGCGCTAGCGGGAGGTGGACAGATACGCAGTATTTT. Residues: CASRASGRWTDTQYF.

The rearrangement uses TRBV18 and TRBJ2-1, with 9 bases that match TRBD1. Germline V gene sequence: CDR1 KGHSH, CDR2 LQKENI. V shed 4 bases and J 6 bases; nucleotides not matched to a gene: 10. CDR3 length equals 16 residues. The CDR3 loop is CASSRPTGGTLNEQFF. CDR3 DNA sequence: TGTGCCAGCTCACGTCCGACAGGGGGAACACTCAATGAGCAGTTCTTC.

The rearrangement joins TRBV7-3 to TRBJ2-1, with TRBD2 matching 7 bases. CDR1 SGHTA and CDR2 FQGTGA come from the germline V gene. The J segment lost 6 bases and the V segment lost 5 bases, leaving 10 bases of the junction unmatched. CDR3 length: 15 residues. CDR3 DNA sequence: TGTGCCAGCAGCGCCCAGATTGGGGGGGTCAATGAGCAGTTCTTC. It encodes CASSAQIGGVNEQFF.

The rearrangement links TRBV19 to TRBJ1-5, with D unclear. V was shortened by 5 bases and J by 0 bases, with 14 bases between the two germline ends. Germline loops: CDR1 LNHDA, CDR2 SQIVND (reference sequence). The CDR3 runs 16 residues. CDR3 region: CASSSWMVYSNQPQHF. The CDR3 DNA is TGTGCCAGTAGTTCCTGGATGGTATATAGCAATCAGCCCCAGCATTTT. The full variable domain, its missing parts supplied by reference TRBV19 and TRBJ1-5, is DGGITQSPKYLFRKEGQNVTLSCEQNLNHDAMYWYRQDPGQGLRLIYYSQIVNDFQKGDIAEGYSVSREKKESFPLTVTSAQKNPTAFYLCASSSWMVYSNQPQHFGDGTRLSIL.

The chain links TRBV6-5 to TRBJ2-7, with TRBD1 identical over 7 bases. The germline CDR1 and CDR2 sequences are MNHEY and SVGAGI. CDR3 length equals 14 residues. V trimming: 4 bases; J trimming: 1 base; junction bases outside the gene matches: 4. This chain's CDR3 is CASSSRQGSYEQYF. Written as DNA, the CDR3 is TGTGCCAGCAGTTCCCGACAGGGATCCTACGAGCAGTACTTC.

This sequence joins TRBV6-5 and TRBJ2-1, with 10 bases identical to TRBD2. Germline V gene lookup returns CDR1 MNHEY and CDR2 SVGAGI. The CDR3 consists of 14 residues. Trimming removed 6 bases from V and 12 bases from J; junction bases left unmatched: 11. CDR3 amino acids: CASRPLAGRPWQFF. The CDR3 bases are TGTGCCAGCAGACCACTAGCGGGAAGGCCGTGGCAGTTCTTC.

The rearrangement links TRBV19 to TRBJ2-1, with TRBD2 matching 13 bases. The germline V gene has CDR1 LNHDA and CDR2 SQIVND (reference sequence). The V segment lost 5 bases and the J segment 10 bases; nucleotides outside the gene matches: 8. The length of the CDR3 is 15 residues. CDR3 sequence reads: CASSRTSGGFEEQFF. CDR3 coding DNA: TGTGCCAGTAGTCGGACTAGCGGGGGCTTCGAGGAGCAGTTCTTC.

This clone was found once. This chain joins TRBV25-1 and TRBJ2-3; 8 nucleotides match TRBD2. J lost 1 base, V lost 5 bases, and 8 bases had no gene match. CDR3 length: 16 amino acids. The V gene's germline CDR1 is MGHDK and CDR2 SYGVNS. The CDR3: CASSRKAGVGTDTQYF. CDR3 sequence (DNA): TGTGCCAGCAGTAGGAAAGCGGGGGTCGGCACAGATACGCAGTATTTT.

CDR3: CAISESAQAARGYTF. DNA of the CDR3: TGTGCCATCAGTGAGTCGGCGCAGGCCGCGAGGGGCTACACCTTC. V gene TRBV10-3 combines with J gene TRBJ1-2; D not resolved. Looked up from germline, CDR1 is ENHRY and CDR2 is SYGVKD. V dropped 0 bases and J dropped 8 bases, with 16 bases sitting between them. This CDR3 contains 15 residues.

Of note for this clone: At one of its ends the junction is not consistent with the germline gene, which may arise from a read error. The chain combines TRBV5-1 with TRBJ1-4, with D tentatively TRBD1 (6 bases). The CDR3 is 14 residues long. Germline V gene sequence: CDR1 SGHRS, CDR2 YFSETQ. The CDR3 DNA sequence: TGCGCCAGCAGGTTGGGGGGGCAAGGAGAAAAACTGTTTTTT. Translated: CASRLGGQGEKLFF.

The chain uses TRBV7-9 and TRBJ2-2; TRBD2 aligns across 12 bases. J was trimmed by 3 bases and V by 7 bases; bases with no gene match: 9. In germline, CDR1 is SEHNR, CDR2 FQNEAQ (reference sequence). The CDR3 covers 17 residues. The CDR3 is CASNQLAGGADTGELFF. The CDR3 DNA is TGTGCCAGCAACCAACTAGCGGGGGGCGCCGACACCGGGGAGCTGTTTTTT.

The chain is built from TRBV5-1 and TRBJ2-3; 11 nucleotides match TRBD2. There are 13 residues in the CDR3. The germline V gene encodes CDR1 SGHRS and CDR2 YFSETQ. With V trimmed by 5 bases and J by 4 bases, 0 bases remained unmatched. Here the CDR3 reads CASRLAGADTQYF. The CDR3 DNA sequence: TGCGCCAGCAGACTAGCGGGAGCAGATACGCAGTATTTT.

DNA for the CDR3: TGTGCCTGGGGGGGGCGCTCTGGAAACACCATATATTTT. Translation gives CAWGGRSGNTIYF. The rearrangement links TRBV30 to TRBJ1-3; D might be TRBD1 (6 bases). CDR3 length: 13 residues. Trimming pared 5 bases from V and 0 bases from J, leaving 8 bases between. Germline lookup yields CDR1 GTSNPN and CDR2 SVGIG (reference sequence).

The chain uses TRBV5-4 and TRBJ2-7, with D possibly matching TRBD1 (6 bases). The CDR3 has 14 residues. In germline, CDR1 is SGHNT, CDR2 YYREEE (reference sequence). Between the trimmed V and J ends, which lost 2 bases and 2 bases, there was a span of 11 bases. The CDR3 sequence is CASSLGGEAYEQYF. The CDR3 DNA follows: TGTGCCAGCAGCTTAGGGGGAGAGGCCTACGAGCAGTACTTC. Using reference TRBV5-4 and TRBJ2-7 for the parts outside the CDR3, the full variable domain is ETGVTQSPTHLIKTRGQQVTLRCSSQSGHNTVSWYQQALGQGPQFIFQYYREEENGRGNFPPRFSGLQFPNYSSELNVNALELDDSALYLCASSLGGEAYEQYFGPGTRLTVT.

CDR3 loop: CASRPGTSSGNTIYF. In DNA, the CDR3 is TGTGCCAGCAGACCCGGGACTAGCTCTGGAAACACCATATATTTT. The chain links TRBV6-6 to TRBJ1-3; possible D gene TRBD1, 5 bases. This CDR3 region has 15 residues. Germline assignment: CDR1 MNHNY and CDR2 SVGAGI (reference sequence). The ends were cut back, 6 bases at V and 0 bases at J, with 12 bases in the middle.